The 7 T cell receptor beta chains presented below share a single source sample, sequenced in a study of cytomegalovirus exposure and HLA in healthy donors. The study ran its PCR with 60 Vbeta and 13 Jbeta primers. Sequencing used immunoSEQ multiplex PCR; TCRdb keeps in-frame clones, though not all of them. This listing includes 40,000 to 65,000 clones. Material for sequencing was PBMCs. The receptors were sampled from a middle-aged man in good health and CMV-seropositive.

The V and J genes are TRBV7-6 and TRBJ2-4; D ambiguous. Trimming pared 2 bases from V and 0 bases from J, leaving 5 bases between. Germline CDR1 is SGHVS and CDR2 is FNYEAQ. The CDR3 sequence is 14 residues long. The CDR3 is CASSLPLAKNIQYF. Written as DNA, the CDR3 is TGTGCCAGCAGCTTACCCTTAGCCAAAAACATTCAGTACTTC. The complete variable domain, with remaining parts taken from reference TRBV7-6 and TRBJ2-4, reads GAGVSQSPRYKVTKRGQDVALRCDPISGHVSLYWYRQALGQGPEFLTYFNYEAQQDKSGLPNDRFSAERPEGSISTLTIQRTEQRDSAMYRCASSLPLAKNIQYFGAGTRLSVL.

The chain is built from TRBV6-6 and TRBJ1-3; maybe TRBD1 (6 bases). The V gene lost 7 bases and the J gene lost 10 bases, with 23 bases spanning the gap. Germline loops: CDR1 MNHNY, CDR2 SVGAGI (reference sequence). This CDR3 region has 15 residues. CDR3 residues: CASTPGQGPGGTIYF. The DNA for the CDR3 is TGTGCCAGCACCCCGGGGCAGGGGCCTGGTGGGACCATATATTTT.

This chain links TRBV19 with TRBJ2-2, with D perhaps matching TRBD1 (5 bases). Trimming pared 1 base from V and 7 bases from J, leaving 7 bases between. The CDR3 covers 13 residues. Germline CDR1 reads LNHDA; CDR2 reads SQIVND (reference sequence). The CDR3 region has the DNA TGTGCCAGTAGTATAGGACAGAGCGGGGAGCTGTTTTTT. It yields the protein CASSIGQSGELFF.

The chain employs TRBV2 and TRBJ2-7; D call uncertain. The V gene's germline CDR1 is SNHLY and CDR2 FYNNEI. V was clipped by 0 bases and J by 2 bases, with 8 bases between them. This CDR3 contains 14 residues. CDR3: CASSEAKQTYEQYF. In DNA, the CDR3 is TGTGCCAGCAGTGAAGCGAAGCAAACCTACGAGCAGTACTTC.

This chain links TRBV5-1 with TRBJ1-6; TRBD1 is a possible D gene (6 bases). V lost 4 bases, J lost 11 bases, and 19 bases lay in between. Germline V gene sequence: CDR1 SGHRS, CDR2 YFSETQ. This CDR3 is 15 amino acids long. CDR3 nucleotides: TGCGCCAGCAGCCCTGGGACAAATACTCCTACACCCCTCCACTTT. Encoded protein: CASSPGTNTPTPLHF.

The CDR3 bases are TGTGCCAGTACCACGGGGGGGGAGGGTCAGCCCCAGCATTTT. It encodes CASTTGGEGQPQHF. This chain links TRBV19 with TRBJ1-5, with D possibly being TRBD1 (5 bases). The CDR3 runs 14 residues. Germline loops: CDR1 LNHDA, CDR2 SQIVND (reference sequence). With 7 bases removed from V and 6 bases from J, the gap between germline ends came to 16 bases. The full variable domain, its missing parts supplied by reference TRBV19 and TRBJ1-5, is DGGITQSPKYLFRKEGQNVTLSCEQNLNHDAMYWYRQDPGQGLRLIYYSQIVNDFQKGDIAEGYSVSREKKESFPLTVTSAQKNPTAFYLCASTTGGEGQPQHFGDGTRLSIL.

The CDR3 DNA reads TGTGCCAGCAGACCGACAGGGTCCACAGATACGCAGTATTTT. It translates to CASRPTGSTDTQYF. This chain uses TRBV28 with TRBJ2-3; TRBD1 matches 7 bases. V lost 6 bases to trimming and J lost 2 bases; unmatched junction nucleotides: 5. In germline, CDR1 is MDHEN, CDR2 SYDVKM. This CDR3 spans 14 amino acids.